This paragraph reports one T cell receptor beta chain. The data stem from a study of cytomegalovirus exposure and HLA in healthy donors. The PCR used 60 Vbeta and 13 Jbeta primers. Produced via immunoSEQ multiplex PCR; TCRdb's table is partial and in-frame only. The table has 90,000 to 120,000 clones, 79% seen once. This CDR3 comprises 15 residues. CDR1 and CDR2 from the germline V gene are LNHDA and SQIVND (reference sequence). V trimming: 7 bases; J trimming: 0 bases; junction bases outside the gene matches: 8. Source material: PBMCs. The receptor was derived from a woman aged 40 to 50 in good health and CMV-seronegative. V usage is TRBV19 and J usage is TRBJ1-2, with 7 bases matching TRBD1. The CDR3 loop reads CASTIGQAANYGYTF. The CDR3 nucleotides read TGTGCCAGTACTATCGGACAGGCGGCTAACTATGGCTACACCTTC.